Below, one TCR beta chain is given with its context. The antigen remains undetermined. The CDR3 is 14 residues long. V trimming: 0 bases; J trimming: 6 bases; junction bases outside the gene matches: 4. CDR1 SGHDT and CDR2 YYEEEE come from the germline V gene. This specimen comes from a study of T cell repertoires in cytomegalovirus infection. The overall study: Public TCR beta signatures indicated both CMV infection and matching HLA type. Study outcomes and limitations: Dominating the ex vivo response were TCR beta clonotypes that were CMV-specific and HLA-C-restricted. Adding up the frequency of public TCR beta families identified people who carried CMV plus the relevant HLA.

From the reads, TCRdb called clonotypes with MiXCR, one entry per CDR3 protein. The table shows fewer than 200,000 distinct CDR3 sequences, with 13% to 15% occurring only once. The sample was PBMCs. The receptor's source is a human donor in good health (CMV status not recorded). Some clones in this sample may be carry-over from other donors' samples. The chain couples TRBV5-6 to TRBJ2-5, with 8 bases identical to TRBD1. As DNA, the CDR3 is TGTGCCAGCAGCTTGGGACAGGGGATGAAGACCCAGTACTTC. As protein: CASSLGQGMKTQYF.